This T cell receptor (beta chain) derives from a study of post-analysis software for immune sequencing data (dated by TCRdb to about 2015). Looking at the study overall: Disease courses on record covered relapsing-remitting, secondary progressive and progressive-relapsing multiple sclerosis, though some patients had no subtype annotation. Patient repertoires were compared against roughly 10 previously published healthy control repertoires from donors aged roughly 6 to 27 years. A subset of samples was prepared in parallel using single-end sample barcoding, then pooled and co-amplified after Illumina adapter ligation. The research as a whole found: The multiple sclerosis patient group was slightly younger than the control group. Significantly higher frequencies in patients than in controls were found for about five TRBV segments, including TRBV5-6, TRBV5-1 and TRBV20-1. Multiple sclerosis patients had significantly lower normalized Chao1 diversity than controls, a result that suggests substantial peripheral T-cell clonal expansion. Strong co-clustering of samples prepared in the same batch was shown by direct clustering with F measure, prompting a batch-effect correction.

This clonotype was observed a handful of times. The antigen it recognizes is unknown. The input lacks base qualities; no much larger clone sits a single base away. TCR beta repertoires were profiled from peripheral blood of roughly 13 young patients with multiple sclerosis to demonstrate the VDJtools post-analysis software. Multiple sclerosis patients were children and adolescents aged 6 to 15 years. The library came from PCR. The sequencer listed for this sample is Illumina HiSeq 2500. Unique molecular identifiers were incorporated into TCR beta cDNA libraries to reduce PCR and sequencing biases. Per 1 to 10 million input T cells, approximately 500,000 cDNA molecules were obtained, such that each molecule approximated one T cell. Patient libraries were prepared and sequenced with the same protocol used for the earlier healthy control dataset. Within a given batch, samples were prepared together, multiplexed and sequenced on the same HiSeq lane. As for how the authors treated the data: Raw barcoded reads were processed with MIGEC, discarding single-read molecular identifier groups before consensus assembly and CDR3 extraction. VDJtools was used for post-analysis of the clonotype tables, and diversity was normalized by down-sampling every dataset to the size of the smallest sample. Repertoire overlap clustering matched CDR3 amino acid but not nucleotide sequences to correct batch-related cross-sample contamination. The public reads were quality trimmed at Q25 with fastp and then assembled into clones with MiXCR by TCRdb, keeping productive beta chains. Entries are consolidated by CDR3 protein sequence, retaining the most common genes and DNA. Here the V and J calls rest on TCRdb's processing, not on the authors' analysis. For this sample there are roughly 410,000 distinct CDR3 sequences; around 37% appear just once. Of the sample, around an eighth falls within the top ten clones.

V is clipped by 9 bases and J by 2 bases, and the sequence between their germline boundaries is 20 bases long. Inclusive of the bounding cysteine and phenylalanine, the CDR3 is 15 residues long. Solely the CDR3 DNA is kept, with 45 bases framed from the first base. Sequencing was performed on blood. This receptor was identified in a girl aged 5-17 years with multiple sclerosis. This chain is built from TRBV6-7 and TRBJ2-7; the D gene is perhaps TRBD1 or TRBD2, each of them matching over 5 bases. TRBV6-7 is reported as an ORF; its role is uncertain. This receptor carries the CDR3 CASGCNRGLTYEQYF. At the DNA level, the sequence is TGTGCCAGTGGTTGCAATCGGGGCTTGACCTACGAGCAGTACTTC.